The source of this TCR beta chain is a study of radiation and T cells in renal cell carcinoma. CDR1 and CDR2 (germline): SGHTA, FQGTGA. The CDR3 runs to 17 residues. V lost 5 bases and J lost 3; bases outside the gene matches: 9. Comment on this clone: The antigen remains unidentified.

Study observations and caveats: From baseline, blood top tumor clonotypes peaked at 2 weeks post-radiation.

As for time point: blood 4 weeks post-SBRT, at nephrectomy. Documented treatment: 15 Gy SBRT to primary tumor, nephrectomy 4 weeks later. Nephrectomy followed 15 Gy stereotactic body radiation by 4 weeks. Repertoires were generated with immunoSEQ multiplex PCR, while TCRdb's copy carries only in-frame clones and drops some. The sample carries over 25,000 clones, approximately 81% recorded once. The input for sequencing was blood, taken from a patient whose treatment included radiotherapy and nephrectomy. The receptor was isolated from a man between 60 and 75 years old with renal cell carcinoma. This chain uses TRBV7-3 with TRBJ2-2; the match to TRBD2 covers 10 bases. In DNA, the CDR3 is TGTGCCAGCAGCCCCGGAGCTAGCGGGGGCGACACCGGGGAGCTGTTTTTT. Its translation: CASSPGASGGDTGELFF.